The TCR beta chain described here comes from a study of T cell responses to AZD1222 COVID-19 vaccine. Study information: The study pooled second doses at about 4 or about 12 weeks.

TCRdb's table, derived via immunoSEQ multiplex PCR, lists solely in-frame clones and lacks some. The sample records under 200,000 clones, about nine tenths being singletons. Points on this clone: Its matching antigen is unknown.

Findings of the study overall: Spike-specific TCR repertoires showed rising breadth and depth after two AZD1222 doses. Donors were largely white British and mainly female; clonal diversity was possibly underestimated. Scientists sampled the repertoires only once the peak T cell response had passed.

Between the trimmed V and J ends, which lost 1 base and 4 bases, there was a span of 2 bases. Germline-derived CDR1 and CDR2 are SGHDT and YYEEEE. The length of the CDR3 is 11 residues. The genes are TRBV5-6 and TRBJ2-5; D remains ambiguous. The specimen comprised peripheral blood, sampled on day 0 of AZD1222 vaccination. This sequence was found in an adult in good health. The CDR3 sequence is CASSLRETQYF. The CDR3 DNA reads as TGTGCCAGCAGCTTGAGAGAGACCCAGTACTTC. Variable domain in full (rest from reference TRBV5-6 and TRBJ2-5): DAGVTQSPTHLIKTRGQQVTLRCSPKSGHDTVSWYQQALGQGPQFIFQYYEEEERQRGNFPDRFSGHQFPNYSSELNVNALLLGDSALYLCASSLRETQYFGPGTRLLVL.